This TCR beta chain is drawn from a study of T cell responses to AZD1222 COVID-19 vaccine. Study conclusions and caveats: No repertoire was sampled before or during the peak T cell response, only after it.

Profiling relied on immunoSEQ multiplex PCR, and the TCRdb table lists in-frame clones only, not all of them. The sample has some 130,000 clones; roughly 90% are singletons. V shed 6 bases, J shed 4 bases, and the junction held 6 bases outside the gene matches. CDR1 is MNHNY and CDR2 is SVGAGI in the germline V gene (reference sequence). CDR3 length: 15 residues. As concerns this clone: Its target is unknown.

The sequence derives from an adult in good health. Here the sequenced sample was peripheral blood, taken on day 0 of AZD1222 vaccination. The chain employs TRBV6-6 and TRBJ2-1; 10 bases are a match to TRBD2. The CDR3 nucleotides are TGTGCCAGCAGCCGGACTAGCGGTCCTTACAATGAGCAGTTCTTC. This codes for CASSRTSGPYNEQFF.